This is a list of T cell receptor beta chains from one sample in a study of spatial heterogeneity in lung cancer. TCRdb used MiXCR to reprocess the 5' RACE reads, holding one entry per CDR3 protein. The sample carries some 100,000 distinct CDR3 sequences, about 12% recorded once. The source material was PBMCs, sampled at surgery. The receptors come from a male donor with early-stage non-small cell lung cancer. The CDR3 runs from the conserved cysteine through the conserved F or W. Fields, in order: J gene, V gene, D gene, clone size, CDR3 DNA, CDR3 protein. A D gene is named only where the DNA matches it firmly. The size entry is marked missing in some rows and otherwise reads once, few, many or a size class.

J: TRBJ2-7
V: TRBV12-3/TRBV12-4
D: -
size: many
DNA: TGTGCCAGCAGTCCTCACTCCTACGAGCAGTACTTC
CDR3: CASSPHSYEQYF

J: TRBJ2-6
V: TRBV27
D: -
size: few
DNA: TGTGCCAGCAGACCATTGGGCTCTGGGGCCAACGTCCTGACTTTC
CDR3: CASRPLGSGANVLTF

J: TRBJ2-7
V: TRBV7-2
D: -
size: few
DNA: TGTGCCAGCAGCCTAATCACAGGGACTTACGAGCAGTACTTC
CDR3: CASSLITGTYEQYF

J: TRBJ2-5
V: TRBV3-1
D: TRBD2
size: -
DNA: TGTGCCAGCAGCCAAGCTAGCGGGGGGTCCCAAGAGACCCAGTACTTC
CDR3: CASSQASGGSQETQYF

J: TRBJ2-1
V: TRBV12-3/TRBV12-4
D: -
size: few
DNA: TGTGCCAGCCAGCGGACGGGGAGCTCCTACAATGAGCAGTTCTTC
CDR3: CASQRTGSSYNEQFF

J: TRBJ1-5
V: TRBV27
D: -
size: few
DNA: TGTGCCAGCAGTCCCACGGGTTCAGGGGTCCCCGGGCCCCAGCATTTT
CDR3: CASSPTGSGVPGPQHF

J: TRBJ2-5
V: TRBV5-1
D: -
size: -
DNA: TGCGCCAGCAGCCCAACCCTAGCGCGTCAAAGGCCCCAAGAGACCCAGTACTTC
CDR3: CASSPTLARQRPQETQYF

J: TRBJ2-5
V: TRBV5-1
D: -
size: -
DNA: TGCGCCAGCAGCACCGGATGGGGGGCATTAGAGACCCAGTACTTC
CDR3: CASSTGWGALETQYF

J: TRBJ2-2
V: TRBV7-2
D: -
size: -
DNA: TGTGCCAGCAGCCCCTACGATCAGATAGGGGAGCTGTTTTTT
CDR3: CASSPYDQIGELFF

J: TRBJ2-1
V: TRBV15
D: -
size: many
DNA: TGTGCCACCAGGGGGGCAGGGATGATGGGCAATGAGCAGTTCTTC
CDR3: CATRGAGMMGNEQFF

J: TRBJ2-7
V: TRBV28
D: TRBD2
size: many
DNA: TGTGCCAGCAGTTCGGGACTAGCGGGACCCTACGAGCAGTACTTC
CDR3: CASSSGLAGPYEQYF

J: TRBJ2-5
V: TRBV11-1
D: -
size: -
DNA: TGTGCCAGCAGCGTCGGGACGACCGTCGTGACCCAGTACTTC
CDR3: CASSVGTTVVTQYF

J: TRBJ2-5
V: TRBV7-9
D: TRBD2
size: many
DNA: TGTGCCAGCAGCTCTGGGACTAGCGAAACCCAGTACTTC
CDR3: CASSSGTSETQYF

J: TRBJ2-1
V: TRBV4-3
D: -
size: -
DNA: TGCGCCAGCAGCCAAGATCAGGCTGCTGCCCCCTACAATGAGCAGTTCTTC
CDR3: CASSQDQAAAPYNEQFF

J: TRBJ2-7
V: TRBV5-4
D: -
size: few
DNA: TGTGCCAGCAGTTCGACAGGTGGAGCCTACGAGCAGTACTTC
CDR3: CASSSTGGAYEQYF

J: TRBJ2-2
V: TRBV19
D: -
size: -
DNA: TGTGCCAGTAGTGGGGCCCGCCCCTCCACCGGGGAGCTGTTTTTT
CDR3: CASSGARPSTGELFF

J: TRBJ2-5
V: TRBV18
D: -
size: many
DNA: TGTGCCAGCTCGACGGACTATGGAGAGACCCAGTACTTC
CDR3: CASSTDYGETQYF

J: TRBJ1-2
V: TRBV18
D: -
size: few
DNA: TGTGCCAGCTCACCACAGACCGCGCTCGGCTACACCTTC
CDR3: CASSPQTALGYTF

J: TRBJ2-1
V: TRBV24-1
D: -
size: few
DNA: TGTGCCACCAGTGATACCGGCCACCCCCTTGGGAATGAGCAGTTCTTC
CDR3: CATSDTGHPLGNEQFF

J: TRBJ2-1
V: TRBV4-3
D: -
size: few
DNA: TGCGCCAGCAGCCAATTTGGAGGGACCTACAATGAGCAGTTCTTC
CDR3: CASSQFGGTYNEQFF

J: TRBJ2-2
V: TRBV19
D: TRBD1
size: -
DNA: TGTGCCAGTAGTCGGGACAGGCCCCACACCGGGGAGCTGTTTTTT
CDR3: CASSRDRPHTGELFF

J: TRBJ1-1
V: TRBV3-1
D: TRBD1
size: -
DNA: TGTGCCAGCAGCCTACAGGGGCCGAACACTGAAGCTTTCTTT
CDR3: CASSLQGPNTEAFF

J: TRBJ2-5
V: TRBV2
D: -
size: -
DNA: TGTGCCAGCAGTGCCCGTGGGGTCTCCACTGACGAGACCCAGTACTTC
CDR3: CASSARGVSTDETQYF

J: TRBJ2-7
V: TRBV12-3/TRBV12-4
D: TRBD1
size: few
DNA: TGTGCCAGCAGTTTACCTGACAGGGCCTACGAGCAGTACTTC
CDR3: CASSLPDRAYEQYF

J: TRBJ1-2
V: TRBV10-2
D: -
size: -
DNA: TGCGCCAGCAGTGGGTCTGGGAACTATGGCCACACCTTC
CDR3: CASSGSGNYGHTF

J: TRBJ2-7
V: TRBV9
D: TRBD2
size: -
DNA: TGTGCCAGCAGCCGCAGCGGGAGTAGGTACGAGCAGTACTTC
CDR3: CASSRSGSRYEQYF

J: TRBJ2-7
V: TRBV10-2
D: -
size: -
DNA: TGCGCCAGCTGCCCCGCGTTTAGCTCCTACGAGCAGTACTTC
CDR3: CASCPAFSSYEQYF

J: TRBJ2-3
V: TRBV29-1
D: TRBD2
size: -
DNA: TGCAGCGCAACAACTAGCGGGAGCACAGATACGCAGTATTTT
CDR3: CSATTSGSTDTQYF

J: TRBJ2-7
V: TRBV29-1
D: -
size: -
DNA: TGCAGCGTTGAAGATCCGTCTCACGGGGGTAACGAGCAGTACTTC
CDR3: CSVEDPSHGGNEQYF

J: TRBJ2-5
V: TRBV9
D: TRBD1
size: -
DNA: TGTGCCAGCAGCTCATGGAGGGACAGGGGTGAGACCCAGTACTTC
CDR3: CASSSWRDRGETQYF

J: TRBJ1-5
V: TRBV29-1
D: TRBD1
size: few
DNA: TGCAGCGTTGAGACTAGGGGACAGGGACTCAATCAGCCCCAGCATTTT
CDR3: CSVETRGQGLNQPQHF

J: TRBJ2-6
V: TRBV7-9
D: TRBD1
size: few
DNA: TGTGCCAGCGGGGGACAGGCCTCTGGGGCCAACGTCCTGACTTTC
CDR3: CASGGQASGANVLTF

J: TRBJ2-5
V: TRBV29-1
D: -
size: -
DNA: TGCAGCGTTGGGTCCACCCGAGAGACCCAGTACTTC
CDR3: CSVGSTRETQYF

J: TRBJ1-1
V: TRBV5-1
D: -
size: few
DNA: TGCGCCAGCAGCTTGTCCCTAACCGGCGAAGCTTTCTTT
CDR3: CASSLSLTGEAFF

J: TRBJ2-2
V: TRBV7-2
D: TRBD1
size: few
DNA: TGTGCCAGCAGCCGAAGACAGGGCTCGCCCACCGGGGAGCTGTTTTTT
CDR3: CASSRRQGSPTGELFF

J: TRBJ1-1
V: TRBV11-2
D: -
size: many
DNA: TGTGCCAGCAGCCCCCAGGGTGTTGGCACTGAAGCTTTCTTT
CDR3: CASSPQGVGTEAFF

J: TRBJ2-4
V: TRBV7-2
D: -
size: many
DNA: TGTGCCAGCAGCTTAGTGGAGTACGCAAACATTCAGTACTTC
CDR3: CASSLVEYANIQYF

J: TRBJ2-2
V: TRBV6-2/TRBV6-3
D: -
size: few
DNA: TGTGGAAGCGGCACCGGGGAGCTGTTTTTT
CDR3: CGSGTGELFF

J: TRBJ2-5
V: TRBV12-3/TRBV12-4
D: TRBD2
size: -
DNA: TGTGCCAGCAGTTCCGGACTAGCGGGGCTGGGGGAGACCCAGTACTTC
CDR3: CASSSGLAGLGETQYF

J: TRBJ1-5
V: TRBV18
D: -
size: -
DNA: TGTGCCAGCTCGGGGCAAGTCAATCAGCCCCAGCATTTT
CDR3: CASSGQVNQPQHF

J: TRBJ2-1
V: TRBV12-3/TRBV12-4
D: TRBD2
size: few
DNA: TGTGCCAGCAGTCCGGGACTAGCGGGAGACAACTACAATGAGCAGTTCTTC
CDR3: CASSPGLAGDNYNEQFF

J: TRBJ2-1
V: TRBV24-1
D: -
size: few
DNA: TGTGCCACCAGTCCCCCCGGAAGCTCCTACAATGAGCAGTTCTTC
CDR3: CATSPPGSSYNEQFF

J: TRBJ2-3
V: TRBV20-1
D: TRBD2
size: -
DNA: TGCAGTGCTAGAGATCTCGCTAGCGGGAGTGGAGATACGCAGTATTTT
CDR3: CSARDLASGSGDTQYF

J: TRBJ2-5
V: TRBV18
D: -
size: many
DNA: TGTGCCAGCTCACTCCGGGCATTTGGAGAGACCCAGTACTTC
CDR3: CASSLRAFGETQYF

J: TRBJ1-2
V: TRBV28
D: -
size: few
DNA: TGTGCCAGCAGAGAAACAGGGATTCCCAACTATGGCTACACCTTC
CDR3: CASRETGIPNYGYTF

J: TRBJ1-5
V: TRBV15
D: -
size: -
DNA: TGTGCCACCAGCCCGACAGGAGGCAATCAGCCCCAGCATTTT
CDR3: CATSPTGGNQPQHF

J: TRBJ2-7
V: TRBV20-1
D: TRBD2
size: -
DNA: TGCAGTGCTACCCAGGGCGGGGGTTCCTACGAGCAGTACTTC
CDR3: CSATQGGGSYEQYF

J: TRBJ1-3
V: TRBV3-1
D: -
size: -
DNA: TGTGCCAGCAGCCAAGATTTAGGCTCTGGAAACACCATATATTTT
CDR3: CASSQDLGSGNTIYF

J: TRBJ2-1
V: TRBV6-2/TRBV6-3
D: -
size: few
DNA: TGTGCCAGCAGGCCCGCCGGGGGGCAATACAATGAGCAGTTCTTC
CDR3: CASRPAGGQYNEQFF

J: TRBJ2-7
V: TRBV29-1
D: -
size: -
DNA: TGCAGCGTTGGGTGGGACGGTCGGGGAGAGCAGTACTTC
CDR3: CSVGWDGRGEQYF

J: TRBJ1-1
V: TRBV7-9
D: -
size: few
DNA: TGTGCCAGCAGCTTAGTTTCGTGGGGTCAGCCTTACGATACTGAAGCTTTCTTT
CDR3: CASSLVSWGQPYDTEAFF

J: TRBJ2-3
V: TRBV25-1
D: -
size: many
DNA: TGTGCCAGCAGGGGGGACACAGATACGCAGTATTTT
CDR3: CASRGDTDTQYF

J: TRBJ2-7
V: TRBV4-1
D: TRBD1
size: -
DNA: TGCGCCAGCAGTCCCGGGACAGGGCCCTCCGAGCAGTACTTC
CDR3: CASSPGTGPSEQYF

J: TRBJ2-5
V: TRBV7-2
D: TRBD2
size: few
DNA: TGTGCCAGCAGCTTAGGGTTAGCGGGGGCCCATGACTTC
CDR3: CASSLGLAGAHDF

J: TRBJ2-7
V: TRBV30
D: -
size: few
DNA: TGTGCCTGGAGCGTTCTCCCCTACGAGCAGTACTTC
CDR3: CAWSVLPYEQYF

J: TRBJ2-5
V: TRBV4-3
D: TRBD1
size: -
DNA: TGCGCCAGCAGCCGGGACAGGACGTACCAAGAGACCCAGTACTTC
CDR3: CASSRDRTYQETQYF

J: TRBJ1-1
V: TRBV5-1
D: TRBD1
size: few
DNA: TGCGCCAGCAGCGCAGGGACAGGTTGGACTGAAGCTTTCTTT
CDR3: CASSAGTGWTEAFF

J: TRBJ2-3
V: TRBV30
D: TRBD2
size: few
DNA: TGTGCCTGGAGTGTACGGGCGGGGGGGCAAGATACGCAGTATTTT
CDR3: CAWSVRAGGQDTQYF

J: TRBJ2-7
V: TRBV27
D: TRBD2
size: few
DNA: TGTGCCAGCAGTTTTGGTAGCGGGACCTTCTACGAGCAGTACTTC
CDR3: CASSFGSGTFYEQYF